This is a list of T cell receptor beta chains from one sample in a study of cytomegalovirus exposure and HLA in healthy donors. The data were produced by immunoSEQ multiplex PCR, yet TCRdb's version contains in-frame clones alone and is incomplete. Seen here are about 120,000 clones, around 69% observed once, and the top ten hold around 8.8%. Sequencing was performed on PBMCs. The receptors here all came from a woman between 40 and 55 years old in good health and CMV-seropositive. Both conserved end residues are part of each CDR3. The D gene is left open where the match is weak. Not every row has a clone size; where given, it reads once, few, many or a size class.

J gene: TRBJ2-7; V gene: TRBV28; clone size: once; D gene: NA; CDR3 DNA: TGTGCCAGCAGTCTCGATCAGGGAAATTACGAGCAGTACTTC; CDR3 protein: CASSLDQGNYEQYF
J gene: TRBJ2-7; V gene: TRBV9; clone size: few; D gene: NA; CDR3 DNA: TGTGCCAGCAGCGTAGCTGTCATCGGGGAGCAGTACTTC; CDR3 protein: CASSVAVIGEQYF
J gene: TRBJ2-1; V gene: TRBV5-8; clone size: NA; D gene: TRBD2; CDR3 DNA: TGTGCCAGCAGCTTAGTCAGCGGGGGACTACAATGGAATGAGCAGTTCTTC; CDR3 protein: CASSLVSGGLQWNEQFF
J gene: TRBJ1-5; V gene: TRBV6-1; clone size: once; D gene: TRBD1; CDR3 DNA: TGTGCCAGCAGTCAAGGACAGGGTGGATTAGGTAGCAATCAGCCCCAGCATTTT; CDR3 protein: CASSQGQGGLGSNQPQHF
J gene: TRBJ2-1; V gene: TRBV9; clone size: NA; D gene: TRBD2; CDR3 DNA: TGTGCCAGCAGCGTAGCTGGCCAGGGAGCTAGCGGGAGTTTTGCTGAGCAGTTCTTC; CDR3 protein: CASSVAGQGASGSFAEQFF
J gene: TRBJ1-2; V gene: TRBV9; clone size: NA; D gene: NA; CDR3 DNA: TGTGCCAGCAGCGTAAGAGGAGGCGGCTACACCTTC; CDR3 protein: CASSVRGGGYTF
J gene: TRBJ1-2; V gene: TRBV19; clone size: NA; D gene: NA; CDR3 DNA: TGTGCCAGTAGTATTGCCGGAGGGTACATCGGCTACACCTTC; CDR3 protein: CASSIAGGYIGYTF
J gene: TRBJ2-1; V gene: TRBV2; clone size: few; D gene: TRBD2; CDR3 DNA: TGTGCCAGCAATACGGGAGGGGAAGACAATGAGCAGTTCTTC; CDR3 protein: CASNTGGEDNEQFF
J gene: TRBJ1-5; V gene: TRBV18; clone size: NA; D gene: TRBD1; CDR3 DNA: TGTGCCAGCTCACCAGGACAGGGGATAGGACCGGGATCCGATCAGCCCCAGCATTTT; CDR3 protein: CASSPGQGIGPGSDQPQHF
J gene: TRBJ1-1; V gene: TRBV6-1; clone size: few; D gene: TRBD1; CDR3 DNA: TGTGCCAGCAGGGACCCAGGACAGGTTGAAGCTTTCTTT; CDR3 protein: CASRDPGQVEAFF
J gene: TRBJ2-5; V gene: TRBV7-6; clone size: few; D gene: NA; CDR3 DNA: TGTGCCAGCAGCTTAGGCCAGGGGCCGCTAAACGTCTACCAAGAGACCCAGTACTTC; CDR3 protein: CASSLGQGPLNVYQETQYF
J gene: TRBJ2-7; V gene: TRBV14; clone size: NA; D gene: NA; CDR3 DNA: TGTGCCAGCAGCCTTCAGGGCGGCGAGCAGTACTTC; CDR3 protein: CASSLQGGEQYF
J gene: TRBJ1-2; V gene: TRBV7-2; clone size: NA; D gene: NA; CDR3 DNA: TGTGCCAGCAGCTCCCTACCCAACTATGGCTACACCTTC; CDR3 protein: CASSSLPNYGYTF
J gene: TRBJ2-3; V gene: TRBV5-6; clone size: few; D gene: TRBD2; CDR3 DNA: TGTGCCAGCAGCGGAATAGCGGGGGACACAGATACGCAGTATTTT; CDR3 protein: CASSGIAGDTDTQYF
J gene: TRBJ2-2; V gene: TRBV6-1; clone size: NA; D gene: NA; CDR3 DNA: TGTGCCAGCAGTGAAGCCCCGAGCACCGGGGAGCTGTTTTTT; CDR3 protein: CASSEAPSTGELFF
J gene: TRBJ1-2; V gene: TRBV19; clone size: NA; D gene: NA; CDR3 DNA: TGTGCCAGTAGCATCTTGCTCCAGGCTAACTATGGCTACACCTTC; CDR3 protein: CASSILLQANYGYTF
J gene: TRBJ2-7; V gene: TRBV2; clone size: few; D gene: NA; CDR3 DNA: TGTGCCAGCCGAGGCGACTCCTACGAGCAGTACTTC; CDR3 protein: CASRGDSYEQYF
J gene: TRBJ2-7; V gene: TRBV18; clone size: NA; D gene: NA; CDR3 DNA: TGTGCCAGCTCACCCAAACGGGACACCAAAAGGAGCTCCGAGCAGTACTTC; CDR3 protein: CASSPKRDTKRSSEQYF
J gene: TRBJ1-1; V gene: TRBV30; clone size: NA; D gene: NA; CDR3 DNA: TGTGCCTGGAGTGCCCAGAAGAACACTGAAGCTTTCTTT; CDR3 protein: CAWSAQKNTEAFF
J gene: TRBJ1-1; V gene: TRBV10-1; clone size: NA; D gene: NA; CDR3 DNA: TGCGCCAGCAGTGAGTCGCCGGTGAACACTGAAGCTTTCTTT; CDR3 protein: CASSESPVNTEAFF
J gene: TRBJ1-5; V gene: TRBV6-5; clone size: NA; D gene: TRBD1; CDR3 DNA: TGTGCCAGCACCGCGACAGGGACAGGGCCCCAGCATTTT; CDR3 protein: CASTATGTGPQHF
J gene: TRBJ1-5; V gene: TRBV19; clone size: NA; D gene: NA; CDR3 DNA: TGTGCCAGTAGTTACGGACGGGGTGGGAATCAGCCCCAGCATTTT; CDR3 protein: CASSYGRGGNQPQHF
J gene: TRBJ2-5; V gene: TRBV30; clone size: NA; D gene: NA; CDR3 DNA: TGTGCCTGGAGTATTAGAGAGACCCAGTACTTC; CDR3 protein: CAWSIRETQYF
J gene: TRBJ1-5; V gene: TRBV2; clone size: few; D gene: TRBD1; CDR3 DNA: TGTGCCAGCAGTGGGGGACAGGGAGGTCAGCCCCAGCATTTT; CDR3 protein: CASSGGQGGQPQHF
J gene: TRBJ2-1; V gene: TRBV30; clone size: NA; D gene: NA; CDR3 DNA: TGTGCCTGGAGTGTAGACTCCAGCTCCTACAATGAGCAGTTCTTC; CDR3 protein: CAWSVDSSSYNEQFF
J gene: TRBJ2-5; V gene: TRBV2; clone size: NA; D gene: TRBD2; CDR3 DNA: TGTGCCAGCAGTGAATTTGTGGTAGCGGGGCAAGAGACCCAGTACTTC; CDR3 protein: CASSEFVVAGQETQYF
J gene: TRBJ1-4; V gene: TRBV12-2; clone size: NA; D gene: NA; CDR3 DNA: TGTGCAAGTCGCTTAGCGCGGGCAGGCCGGTATGAAAAACTGTTTTTT; CDR3 protein: CASRLARAGRYEKLFF
J gene: TRBJ2-2; V gene: TRBV14; clone size: NA; D gene: TRBD2; CDR3 DNA: TGTGCCAGCAGCCGGCTGAGCGGGGGTCCCATGGGGGAGCTGTTTTTT; CDR3 protein: CASSRLSGGPMGELFF
J gene: TRBJ1-2; V gene: TRBV28; clone size: NA; D gene: NA; CDR3 DNA: TGTGCCAGCAGTTTATCGGCCAGAGGAAACACCTTC; CDR3 protein: CASSLSARGNTF
J gene: TRBJ2-3; V gene: TRBV4-1; clone size: NA; D gene: TRBD2; CDR3 DNA: TGCGCCAGCAGCCAAGGGGCTAGCGGGAGATCAGATACGCAGTATTTT; CDR3 protein: CASSQGASGRSDTQYF
J gene: TRBJ2-7; V gene: TRBV6-5; clone size: NA; D gene: TRBD1; CDR3 DNA: TGTGCCAGCAGTTCGACAGGGACCGACACTTACGAGCAGTACTTC; CDR3 protein: CASSSTGTDTYEQYF
J gene: TRBJ2-7; V gene: TRBV2; clone size: NA; D gene: TRBD2; CDR3 DNA: TGTGCCAGCAGTGAGGGACTAGCGGGGAGCTCCTACGAGCAGTACTTC; CDR3 protein: CASSEGLAGSSYEQYF
J gene: TRBJ2-3; V gene: TRBV6-5; clone size: NA; D gene: NA; CDR3 DNA: TGTGCCAGCAGTTCCGGCCAGGGGGATACGCAGTATTTT; CDR3 protein: CASSSGQGDTQYF
J gene: TRBJ2-3; V gene: TRBV6-5; clone size: NA; D gene: NA; CDR3 DNA: TGTGCCAGCAGTCCCGGGACTTTTTCCACAGATACGCAGTATTTT; CDR3 protein: CASSPGTFSTDTQYF
J gene: TRBJ1-1; V gene: TRBV5-5; clone size: NA; D gene: NA; CDR3 DNA: TGTGCCAGCAGCGATACAGGTTGGAGCACTGAAGCTTTCTTT; CDR3 protein: CASSDTGWSTEAFF
J gene: TRBJ1-1; V gene: TRBV11-3; clone size: few; D gene: TRBD1; CDR3 DNA: TGTGCCAGCAGAGACAGGGGGGGTCAGGACACTGAAGCTTTCTTT; CDR3 protein: CASRDRGGQDTEAFF
J gene: TRBJ1-5; V gene: TRBV9; clone size: NA; D gene: NA; CDR3 DNA: TGTGCCAGCGGCCTCGATAGCAATCAGCCCCAGCATTTT; CDR3 protein: CASGLDSNQPQHF
J gene: TRBJ1-5; V gene: TRBV28; clone size: NA; D gene: TRBD1; CDR3 DNA: TGTGCCAGCAGTCACAGGGGAGGAGATCAGCCCCAGCATTTT; CDR3 protein: CASSHRGGDQPQHF
J gene: TRBJ1-2; V gene: TRBV2; clone size: NA; D gene: NA; CDR3 DNA: TGTGCCAGCAGTGAAGTCAGTAACTATGGCTACACCTTC; CDR3 protein: CASSEVSNYGYTF
J gene: TRBJ2-7; V gene: TRBV6-5; clone size: NA; D gene: NA; CDR3 DNA: TGTGCCAGCAGTTACTCTTCAGGGGATGGCTACGAGCAGTACTTC; CDR3 protein: CASSYSSGDGYEQYF
J gene: TRBJ2-1; V gene: TRBV10-1; clone size: NA; D gene: NA; CDR3 DNA: TGCGCCAGCAGTGCTAGCGCACCCTACAATGAGCAGTTCTTC; CDR3 protein: CASSASAPYNEQFF
J gene: TRBJ1-1; V gene: TRBV5-6; clone size: few; D gene: NA; CDR3 DNA: TGTGCCAGCAGCTCGCTAGAGGGCACTGAAGCTTTCTTT; CDR3 protein: CASSSLEGTEAFF
J gene: TRBJ2-7; V gene: TRBV25-1; clone size: NA; D gene: TRBD1; CDR3 DNA: TGTGCCAGCAGCGAGATGACAGGGGCGGGCGAGCAGTACTTC; CDR3 protein: CASSEMTGAGEQYF
J gene: TRBJ1-2; V gene: TRBV27; clone size: few; D gene: TRBD1; CDR3 DNA: TGTGCCAGCGGCCCGACAGGGGGAATCTATGGCTACACCTTC; CDR3 protein: CASGPTGGIYGYTF
J gene: TRBJ1-2; V gene: TRBV28; clone size: few; D gene: NA; CDR3 DNA: TGTGCCAGCAGTCTAAGGGACACGGGCTACACCTTC; CDR3 protein: CASSLRDTGYTF
J gene: TRBJ1-1; V gene: TRBV2; clone size: once; D gene: NA; CDR3 DNA: TGTGCCAGCAGTGAAACTACGACCACTGAAGCTTTCTTT; CDR3 protein: CASSETTTTEAFF